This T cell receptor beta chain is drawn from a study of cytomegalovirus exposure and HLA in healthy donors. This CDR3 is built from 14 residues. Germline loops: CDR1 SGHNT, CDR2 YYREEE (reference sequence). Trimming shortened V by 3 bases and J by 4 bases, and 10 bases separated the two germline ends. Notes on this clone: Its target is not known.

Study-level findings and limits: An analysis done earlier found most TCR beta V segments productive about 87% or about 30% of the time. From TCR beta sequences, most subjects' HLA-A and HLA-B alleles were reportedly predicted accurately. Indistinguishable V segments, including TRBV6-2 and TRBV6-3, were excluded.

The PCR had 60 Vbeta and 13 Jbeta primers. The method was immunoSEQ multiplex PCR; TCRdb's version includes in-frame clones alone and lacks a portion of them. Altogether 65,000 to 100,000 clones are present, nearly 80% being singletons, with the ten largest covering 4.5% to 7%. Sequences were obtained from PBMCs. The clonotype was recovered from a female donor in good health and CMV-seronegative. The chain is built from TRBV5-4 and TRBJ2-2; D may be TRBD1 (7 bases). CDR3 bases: TGTGCCAGCAGCTCAGGGGGGCCCACCGGGGAGCTGTTTTTT. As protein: CASSSGGPTGELFF. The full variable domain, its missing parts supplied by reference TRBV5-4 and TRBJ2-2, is ETGVTQSPTHLIKTRGQQVTLRCSSQSGHNTVSWYQQALGQGPQFIFQYYREEENGRGNFPPRFSGLQFPNYSSELNVNALELDDSALYLCASSSGGPTGELFFGEGSRLTVL.